Below are 13 T cell receptor beta chains sequenced from a single sample in a study of T cell responses to AZD1222 COVID-19 vaccine. Produced via immunoSEQ multiplex PCR; TCRdb's table is partial and in-frame only. The table records about 140,000 clones, 70% to 90% of them present only once. The sequences come from peripheral blood, collected on day 0 of AZD1222 vaccination. The source of these receptors is an adult in good health.

V usage is TRBV2 and J usage is TRBJ1-1; 9 bases are a match to TRBD1. Looked up from germline, CDR1 is SNHLY and CDR2 is FYNNEI. The CDR3 has 17 residues. V shed 3 bases and J 8 bases; nucleotides not matched to a gene: 16. CDR3 DNA sequence: TGTGCCAGCAGTGAGGTACTCCCGATCGGGACAGGGACCGAAGCTTTCTTT. Protein product: CASSEVLPIGTGTEAFF.

The gene calls are TRBV6-5 and TRBJ2-1; TRBD1 agrees at 11 bases. The J segment lost 7 bases and the V segment lost 8 bases, leaving 10 bases of the junction unmatched. CDR1 is MNHEY and CDR2 is SVGAGI in the germline V gene. The CDR3 has 15 residues. Written as DNA, the CDR3 is TGTGCCAGCGAAACAGGGACAGGGGGAAGTAATGAGCAGTTCTTC. Its translation is CASETGTGGSNEQFF.

The chain is built from TRBV6-5 and TRBJ1-2, with D uncertain. Trimming left V 2 bases short and J 2 bases short, with 6 bases between. The CDR3 has 13 residues. The germline V gene encodes CDR1 MNHEY and CDR2 SVGAGI. CDR3 residues: CASSYGPNYGYTF. Written as DNA, the CDR3 is TGTGCCAGCAGTTACGGACCCAACTATGGCTACACCTTC.

J is TRBJ1-2 and V is TRBV11-2, with D unresolved. Trimming stripped 3 bases from V and 8 bases from J, with 13 bases between. The length of the CDR3 is 13 residues. Germline V gives CDR1 SGHAT, CDR2 FQNNGV. CDR3 amino acids: CASSFTTLGGYTF. The CDR3 region has the DNA TGTGCCAGCAGCTTTACCACGTTAGGGGGCTACACCTTC. Variable domain in full (rest from reference TRBV11-2 and TRBJ1-2): EAGVAQSPRYKIIEKRQSVAFWCNPISGHATLYWYQQILGQGPKLLIQFQNNGVVDDSQLPKDRFSAERLKGVDSTLKIQPAKLEDSAVYLCASSFTTLGGYTFGSGTRLTVV.

This clone has a single count. The chain has TRBV29-1 and TRBJ1-5; D gene uncertain. Germline assignment: CDR1 SQVTM and CDR2 ANQGSEA. The ends were cut back, 4 bases at V and 6 bases at J, with 10 bases in the middle. CDR3 length: 12 residues. In DNA form, the CDR3 reads TGCAGCGTTGGAGATCTTGGTCAGCCCCAGCATTTT. Translation gives CSVGDLGQPQHF. The whole variable domain, filled in from reference TRBV29-1 and TRBJ1-5, reads SAVISQKPSRDICQRGTSLTIQCQVDSQVTMMFWYRQQPGQSLTLIATANQGSEATYESGFVIDKFPISRPNLTFSTLTVSNMSPEDSSIYLCSVGDLGQPQHFGDGTRLSIL.

This clone occurred a few times. The gene calls are TRBV14 and TRBJ1-2; a weak D match, TRBD1 (6 bases). V was clipped by 3 bases and J by 4 bases, with 18 bases between them. CDR3 length equals 16 residues. Germline V gene lookup returns CDR1 SGHDN and CDR2 FVKESK. The CDR3 DNA sequence: TGTGCCAGCAGCCAGTATGGACAGCCTTCTTCCTATGGCTACACCTTC. Its translation: CASSQYGQPSSYGYTF.

In the case of this clone: At one boundary the junction diverges from the germline segment, which might be a read error. The chain employs TRBV7-6 and TRBJ2-1; 8 positions agree with TRBD1. The CDR3 consists of 14 residues. Germline loops: CDR1 SGHVS, CDR2 FNYEAQ. The CDR3 sequence: CASSLNRGDNEQFF. The CDR3 DNA reads as TGTGCTAGCAGCTTAAACAGGGGGGACAATGAGCAGTTCTTC.

V usage is TRBV11-2 and J usage is TRBJ1-6; D unclear. This CDR3 is built from 15 residues. V shed 4 bases and J shed 0 bases, with 7 bases lying between them. Per the germline V gene, CDR1 is SGHAT and CDR2 is FQNNGV. This CDR3 is CASSSFNSYNSPLHF. Here the CDR3 DNA reads TGTGCCAGCAGCTCCTTCAACTCCTATAATTCACCCCTCCACTTT.

V usage is TRBV19 and J usage is TRBJ2-3; D unclear. Trimming stripped 4 bases from V and 0 bases from J, with 11 bases between. This CDR3 is 15 amino acids long. From germline, CDR1 is LNHDA and CDR2 SQIVND (reference sequence). CDR3 nucleotide sequence: TGTGCCAGTAGTACCAGCGCTCTTAGCACAGATACGCAGTATTTT. Amino acid sequence: CASSTSALSTDTQYF.

The J gene is TRBJ2-7, the V gene TRBV20-1; D unresolved. V shed 3 bases and J shed 0 bases, with 9 bases lying between them. The germline V gene encodes CDR1 DFQATT and CDR2 SNEGSKA (reference sequence). This CDR3 region has 13 residues. The CDR3 reads CSASGQASYEQYF. The CDR3 bases are TGCAGTGCTAGTGGGCAGGCCTCCTACGAGCAGTACTTC.

The chain couples TRBV2 to TRBJ1-1; no clear D gene. The CDR3 runs 14 residues. CDR1 and CDR2 from the germline V gene are SNHLY and FYNNEI. Trimming shortened V by 7 bases and J by 1 base, and 13 bases separated the two germline ends. DNA for the CDR3: TGTGCCAGCATCTCGTGGGAGTCGAACACTGAAGCTTTCTTT. Amino acid sequence: CASISWESNTEAFF. Full variable domain (remainder filled in from reference TRBV2 and TRBJ1-1): EPEVTQTPSHQVTQMGQEVILRCVPISNHLYFYWYRQILGQKVEFLVSFYNNEISEKSEIFDDQFSVERPDGSNFTLKIRSTKLEDSAMYFCASISWESNTEAFFGQGTRLTVV.

The chain is built from TRBV6-2 or TRBV6-3 and TRBJ2-3; D possibly corresponds to TRBD2 (6 bases). The germline gives CDR1 MNHEY, CDR2 SVGEGT. The CDR3 has 13 amino acids. Between the trimmed V and J ends, which lost 4 bases and 10 bases, there was a span of 15 bases. The CDR3 region has the DNA TGTGCCAGCAGTTTAGTCGGCGGGATGGCGCAGTATTTT. Translation: CASSLVGGMAQYF.

The chain has TRBV4-2 and TRBJ2-2; no clear D. With 2 bases removed from V and 7 bases from J, the gap between germline ends came to 17 bases. Germline lookup yields CDR1 LGHNA and CDR2 YNFKEQ. This CDR3 has 16 amino acids. The CDR3 spells CASSQPERSLGGELFF. CDR3 bases: TGTGCCAGCAGCCAACCCGAGAGATCCCTAGGCGGGGAGCTGTTTTTT.